A single sample gave rise to the 21 T cell receptor beta chains below, sequenced in a study of T cell responses to AZD1222 COVID-19 vaccine (dated by TCRdb to the early 2020s). Library preparation used the immunoSEQ multiplex PCR assay. As stored in TCRdb, this immuneACCESS dataset retains in-frame rearrangements with V and J assigned. A fraction of the clones does not appear; measured against another copy, unresolved V genes explain less than half of the discrepancy, and the remainder lacks a known reason. The sample table contains some 130,000 clones; only one count was recorded for over 75% of them. More than 3% of the sample is held by the ten biggest clonotypes. The sample's time point label is to be understood as: baseline before first vaccination. The specimen was peripheral blood, collected on day 0 of AZD1222 vaccination. These receptors were taken from an adult in good health.

CDR3 sequence reads: CASSPRTGGGYTF. In DNA form, the CDR3 reads TGTGCCAGCAGCCCCCGGACAGGGGGCGGCTACACCTTC. This chain connects TRBV12-3 or TRBV12-4 to TRBJ1-2, with 11 positions matching TRBD1. V shed 6 bases, J shed 8 bases, and the junction held 5 bases outside the gene matches. The CDR3 is made up of 13 amino acids.

This chain links TRBV9 with TRBJ1-6, with a possible D match to TRBD1 (6 bases). Trimming pared 4 bases from V and 7 bases from J, leaving 6 bases between. The V gene's germline CDR1 is SGDLS and CDR2 YYNGEE. This CDR3 is built from 12 residues. The CDR3 loop reads CASSQGNSPLHF. In DNA form, the CDR3 reads TGTGCCAGCAGCCAGGGGAATTCACCCCTCCACTTT.

This clone was seen only once. The chain is built from TRBV10-3 and TRBJ1-2; 7 bases match TRBD1. The length of the CDR3 is 14 residues. CDR1 is ENHRY, CDR2 SYGVKD, per germline. V gave up 8 bases and J gave up 5 bases; unmatched junction bases: 11. CDR3 nucleotide sequence: TGTGCCATCGACAGGGCAGGGGATCGGTATGGCTACACCTTC. This translates into CAIDRAGDRYGYTF.

The V gene is TRBV6-5, the J gene TRBJ1-5; D gene ambiguous. CDR1 MNHEY and CDR2 SVGAGI come from the germline V gene. This CDR3 spans 15 amino acids. Trimming removed 7 bases from V and 0 bases from J, with 13 bases in between. CDR3 protein: CASTVRSFSNQPQHF. Written as DNA, the CDR3 is TGTGCCAGCACGGTTCGCAGTTTTAGCAATCAGCCCCAGCATTTT.

This chain links TRBV5-5 with TRBJ2-7, with D possibly being TRBD2 (6 bases). Germline V gene lookup returns CDR1 SGHKS and CDR2 YYEKEE (reference sequence). The CDR3 consists of 16 residues. The ends were cut back, 3 bases at V and 3 bases at J, with 19 bases in the middle. DNA for the CDR3: TGTGCCAGCAGCTCCGACATGGTCTCGGGACTCTACGAGCAGTACTTC. This codes for CASSSDMVSGLYEQYF.

This clone was observed a single time. This chain uses TRBV4-1 with TRBJ1-5, with D unresolved. With 4 bases removed from V and 1 base from J, the gap between germline ends came to 14 bases. CDR1 is MGHRA and CDR2 is YSYEKL in the germline V gene. CDR3 size: 16 residues. CDR3 sequence: CASSPFPAGSNQPQHF. The CDR3 bases are TGCGCCAGCAGCCCATTCCCGGCGGGGAGCAATCAGCCCCAGCATTTT.

This clone appeared a few times. V usage is TRBV19 and J usage is TRBJ2-1, with 7 nucleotides matching TRBD1. V lost 5 bases and J lost 3; bases outside the gene matches: 10. This CDR3 has 16 amino acids. In germline, CDR1 is LNHDA, CDR2 SQIVND (reference sequence). The CDR3 DNA reads TGTGCCAGTAGTGTTGGACAGGTCGCATTCTACAATGAGCAGTTCTTC. Encoded protein: CASSVGQVAFYNEQFF.

V and J are TRBV7-2 and TRBJ1-1; 7 bases match TRBD1. The V and J ends lost 5 bases and 1 base, in that order; junction bases with no gene match: 7. Germline CDR1 reads SGHTA; CDR2 reads FQGNSA. CDR3 size: 15 residues. The CDR3, as DNA: TGTGCCAGCAGCGTACGACAGGGATGGAACACTGAAGCTTTCTTT. Protein: CASSVRQGWNTEAFF.

V gene TRBV12-3 or TRBV12-4 combines with J gene TRBJ2-5, with 7 nucleotides matching TRBD1. With 6 bases clipped from V and 5 bases from J, the junction kept 6 bases outside the gene matches. This CDR3 contains 13 residues. For the CDR3, the DNA is TGTGCCAGCAGCCTGGACAGGATCGAGACCCAGTACTTC. This sequence encodes CASSLDRIETQYF.

This clone has a single count. This rearrangement joins TRBV3-1 (or the pseudogene TRBV3-2) to TRBJ1-5; tentative D call: TRBD1 (5 bases). There are 16 residues in the CDR3. V lost 0 bases, J lost 5 bases, and 14 bases lay in between. The germline V gene encodes CDR1 LGHDT and CDR2 YNNKEL (reference sequence). This CDR3 reads CASSQEGWTGDQPQHF. CDR3 nucleotides: TGTGCCAGCAGCCAAGAGGGCTGGACGGGGGATCAGCCCCAGCATTTT.

The V gene is TRBV29-1, the J gene TRBJ2-3; the D gene is possibly TRBD1 (5 bases). The CDR3 is 15 residues long. The germline V gene encodes CDR1 SQVTM and CDR2 ANQGSEA. Trimming shortened V by 5 bases and J by 2 bases, and 17 bases separated the two germline ends. CDR3 residues: CSVRTLTENTDTQYF. CDR3 bases: TGCAGCGTTAGGACGTTGACAGAGAACACAGATACGCAGTATTTT.

The chain carries TRBV5-1 and TRBJ1-2; tentative D call: TRBD1 (6 bases). The CDR3 loop spans 16 amino acids. CDR1 SGHRS and CDR2 YFSETQ come from the germline V gene. Trimming cost V 1 base and J 6 bases, with 19 bases left between them. For the CDR3, the DNA is TGCGCCAGCAGCTTGAGCAGGGGAGGTTTTGTCGATGGCTACACCTTC. Residues: CASSLSRGGFVDGYTF.

The CDR3: CASSLDSGLQETQYF. The CDR3 DNA reads as TGCGCCAGCAGCTTGGATTCAGGGTTGCAAGAGACCCAGTACTTC. The chain carries TRBV5-1 and TRBJ2-5; TRBD1 is a possible D gene (5 bases). V was clipped by 0 bases and J by 2 bases, with 11 bases between them. The germline gives CDR1 SGHRS, CDR2 YFSETQ. This CDR3 contains 15 residues.

The chain has TRBV5-1 and TRBJ1-5, with D perhaps matching TRBD1 (6 bases). The CDR3 sequence is 13 residues long. Germline V gives CDR1 SGHRS, CDR2 YFSETQ. V gave up 0 bases and J gave up 7 bases, with 8 bases separating them. The CDR3, as DNA: TGCGCCAGCAGCTTGGGGACAGACCAGCCCCAGCATTTT. Protein product: CASSLGTDQPQHF.

The J gene is TRBJ2-3, the V gene TRBV4-1; 8 nucleotides match TRBD2. From germline, CDR1 is MGHRA and CDR2 YSYEKL. The CDR3 runs to 15 residues. J gave up 4 bases and V 1 base, and 4 bases lay outside the gene matches. The CDR3 region is CASSQAGLGADTQYF. The CDR3 DNA reads as TGCGCCAGCAGCCAAGCGGGACTAGGGGCAGATACGCAGTATTTT.

The chain couples TRBV18 to TRBJ2-1; D possibly corresponds to TRBD1 (6 bases). The CDR3 covers 15 residues. Per the germline V gene, CDR1 is KGHSH and CDR2 is LQKENI. Trimming removed 3 bases from V and 5 bases from J, with 14 bases in between. This CDR3 reads CASSPGAGRNNEQFF. In nucleotides, the CDR3 is TGTGCCAGCTCACCGGGGGCAGGCCGTAACAATGAGCAGTTCTTC.

V and J are TRBV19 and TRBJ1-6, with a possible D match to TRBD1 (6 bases). The V end lost 3 bases, the J end lost 9 bases, and 12 bases lay between the germline ends. The CDR3 consists of 14 residues. Germline V CDR1 and CDR2: LNHDA, SQIVND (reference sequence). The CDR3 DNA follows: TGTGCCAGTAGTATTCAGGGGACGGCTTCACCCCTCCACTTT. Protein sequence: CASSIQGTASPLHF.

This clone was detected once. The chain carries TRBV29-1 and TRBJ2-5; D not resolved. Trimming pared 2 bases from V and 5 bases from J, leaving 12 bases between. The length of the CDR3 is 13 residues. Germline CDR1 is SQVTM and CDR2 is ANQGSEA. CDR3 bases: TGCAGCGTTGAAAGGCTAACCGGGGAGACCCAGTACTTC. Its translation is CSVERLTGETQYF.

The J gene is TRBJ1-4, the V gene TRBV18, with 7 nucleotides matching TRBD1. The CDR3 loop spans 15 amino acids. Losses at the gene ends were 3 bases for V and 3 bases for J; bases not matched to a gene: 4. Germline V lookup: CDR1 KGHSH, CDR2 LQKENI. DNA for the CDR3: TGTGCCAGCTCACCTCGACAGGGACCTAATGAAAAACTGTTTTTT. It codes for CASSPRQGPNEKLFF.

The CDR3 region has the DNA TGTGCCAGCAGCCAAAGGCGGACCCGGATGAACTATGGCTACACCTTC. Protein product: CASSQRRTRMNYGYTF. V is TRBV3-1 (or the pseudogene TRBV3-2) and J is TRBJ1-2; D unresolved. The CDR3 has 16 residues. CDR1 and CDR2 from the germline V gene are LGHDT and YNNKEL (reference sequence). Between the trimmed V and J ends, which lost 2 bases and 2 bases, there was a span of 15 bases.

The chain is built from TRBV29-1 and TRBJ1-4, with a tentative D call TRBD1 (5 bases). This CDR3 is 13 amino acids long. Germline V gene data show CDR1 as SQVTM and CDR2 as ANQGSEA. V was trimmed by 7 bases and J by 2 bases, leaving 11 bases between them. Here the CDR3 reads CSASGTTNEKLFF. The DNA of the CDR3 is TGCAGCGCCTCAGGGACTACTAATGAAAAACTGTTTTTT. The entire variable domain, with the rest obtained from reference TRBV29-1 and TRBJ1-4, is as follows: SAVISQKPSRDICQRGTSLTIQCQVDSQVTMMFWYRQQPGQSLTLIATANQGSEATYESGFVIDKFPISRPNLTFSTLTVSNMSPEDSSIYLCSASGTTNEKLFFGSGTQLSVL.